This TCR beta chain was sequenced for a study of T cell repertoires in cytomegalovirus infection (dated by TCRdb to between 2018 and 2021). As for the study more broadly: The peptide stimulations were aimed at well-studied HLA-B-restricted epitopes as well as recently identified HLA-C-restricted CMV epitopes, whose presentation resists viral immunomodulation. Because public TCR beta signatures pointed to carriage of CMV infection together with the matching HLA type, the HLA type of each donor mattered for the analysis. What the authors observed across the whole study: In both this cohort and an independent cohort of several hundred donors, the cumulative frequency of public TCR beta family members distinguished carriers of CMV infection plus the relevant HLA type. The ex vivo response was dominated by HLA-C-restricted CMV-specific TCR beta clonotypes, which also provided the single most frequent clonotype in two of eight donors.

Of note for this clonotype: This receptor's antigen is unknown. No per-base quality is available; no much larger clone lies one base away.

The germline V gene (reference sequence) supplies CDR1 DFQATT and CDR2 SNEGSKA. CDR3 length: 14 amino acids, cysteine to phenylalanine. The DNA shown is the 42-base CDR3, in frame from base 1. The junction shows trimming of 5 bases on V and 6 bases on J, plus 17 bases between the germline ends. The run used an Illumina HiSeq 1500. Clones were called with MiXCR by TCRdb after fastp trimmed the public reads at Q25, and only in-frame beta chains were retained. Each CDR3 protein gets just one entry, which takes the most common genes and DNA from the rows behind it. Recorded for this sample are some 150,000 distinct CDR3 sequences; 32% of them occurred a single time. Of the sample, roughly 47% falls within the top ten clones. The meaning of the sample's treatment or condition label: in vitro stimulation with specific CMV peptide epitopes to enrich CMV-specific T cells.

The sequence is built from TRBV20-1 and TRBJ2-1; the D gene is perhaps TRBD2, on 5 matching bases. This specimen was CD8+ T cells from cultured PBMCs, taken from culture after CMV antigen stimulation. This TCR came from a human donor in good health (CMV status not recorded). Some clones in this sample may be carry-over from other donors' samples. The nucleotide sequence reads as follows: TGCAGTGCTGACGGATCGGAGGTCCCCAATGAGCAGTTCTTC. This yields the protein CSADGSEVPNEQFF.